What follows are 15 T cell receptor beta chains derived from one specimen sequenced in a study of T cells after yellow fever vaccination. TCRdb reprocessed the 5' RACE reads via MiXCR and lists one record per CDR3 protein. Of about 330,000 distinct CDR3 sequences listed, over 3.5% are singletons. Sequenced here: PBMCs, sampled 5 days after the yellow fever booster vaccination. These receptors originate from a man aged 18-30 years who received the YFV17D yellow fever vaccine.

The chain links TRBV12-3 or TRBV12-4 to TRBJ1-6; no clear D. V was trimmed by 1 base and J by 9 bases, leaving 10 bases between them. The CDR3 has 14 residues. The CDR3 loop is CASSLVSGSSPLHF. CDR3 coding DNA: TGTGCCAGCAGTTTAGTTTCCGGGAGTTCACCCCTCCACTTT.

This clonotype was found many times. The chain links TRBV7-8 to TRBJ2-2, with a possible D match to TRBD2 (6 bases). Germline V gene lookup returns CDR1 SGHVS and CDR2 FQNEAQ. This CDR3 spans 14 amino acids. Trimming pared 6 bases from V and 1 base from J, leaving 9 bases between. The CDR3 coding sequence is TGTGCCAGCAGTCCGGGGGTGAACACCGGGGAGCTGTTTTTT. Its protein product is CASSPGVNTGELFF. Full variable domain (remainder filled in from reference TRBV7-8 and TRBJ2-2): GAGVSQSPRYKVAKRGQDVALRCDPISGHVSLFWYQQALGQGPEFLTYFQNEAQLDKSGLPSDRFFAERPEGSVSTLKIQRTQQEDSAVYLCASSPGVNTGELFFGEGSRLTVL.

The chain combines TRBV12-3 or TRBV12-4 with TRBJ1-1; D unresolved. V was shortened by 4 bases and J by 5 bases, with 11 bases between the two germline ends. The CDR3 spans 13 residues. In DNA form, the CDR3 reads TGTGCCAGCAGTTGGGCAGGACGGACTGAAGCTTTCTTT. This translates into CASSWAGRTEAFF.

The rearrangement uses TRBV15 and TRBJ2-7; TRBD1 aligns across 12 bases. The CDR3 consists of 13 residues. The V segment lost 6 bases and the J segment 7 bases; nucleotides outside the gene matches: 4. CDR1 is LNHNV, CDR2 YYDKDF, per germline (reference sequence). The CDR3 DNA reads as TGTGCCACCAGTTGGGACAGGGGGCTTGAGCAGTACGTC. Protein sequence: CATSWDRGLEQYV.

The CDR3 reads CASSYTGQEFF. CDR3 DNA: TGTGCCAGCAGTTACACAGGACAGGAGTTCTTC. The chain uses TRBV6-5 and TRBJ2-1; 7 nucleotides line up with TRBD1. The J segment lost 14 bases and the V segment lost 2 bases, leaving 3 bases of the junction unmatched. This CDR3 spans 11 amino acids. Germline CDR1 reads MNHEY; CDR2 reads SVGAGI.

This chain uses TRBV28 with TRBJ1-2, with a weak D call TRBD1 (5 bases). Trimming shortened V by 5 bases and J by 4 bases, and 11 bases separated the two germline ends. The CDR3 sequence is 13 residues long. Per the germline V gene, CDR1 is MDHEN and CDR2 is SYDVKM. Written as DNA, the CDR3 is TGTGCCAGCAGTGACGGGACCGGCTATGGCTACACCTTC. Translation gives CASSDGTGYGYTF.

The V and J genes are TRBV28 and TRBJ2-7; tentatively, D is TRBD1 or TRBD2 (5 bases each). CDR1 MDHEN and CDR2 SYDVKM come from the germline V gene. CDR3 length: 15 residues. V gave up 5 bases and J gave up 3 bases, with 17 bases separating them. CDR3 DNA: TGTGCCAGCAGTCCCACGGGGCGGAGAGACTACGAGCAGTACGTC. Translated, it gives CASSPTGRRDYEQYV.

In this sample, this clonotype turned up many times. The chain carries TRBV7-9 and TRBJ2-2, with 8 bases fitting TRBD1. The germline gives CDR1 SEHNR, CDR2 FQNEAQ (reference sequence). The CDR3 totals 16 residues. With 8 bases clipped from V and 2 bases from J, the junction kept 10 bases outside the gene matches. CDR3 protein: CASCYSTGVNTGELFF. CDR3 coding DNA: TGTGCCAGCTGTTACTCGACAGGGGTTAACACCGGGGAGCTGTTTTTT.

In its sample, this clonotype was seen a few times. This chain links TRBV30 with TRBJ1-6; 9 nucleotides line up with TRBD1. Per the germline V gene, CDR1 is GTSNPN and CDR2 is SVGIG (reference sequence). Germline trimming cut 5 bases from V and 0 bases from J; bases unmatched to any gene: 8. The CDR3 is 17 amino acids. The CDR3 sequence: CAWLDRGGFSYNSPLHF. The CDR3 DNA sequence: TGTGCCTGGCTGGACAGGGGAGGATTCTCCTATAATTCACCCCTCCACTTT.

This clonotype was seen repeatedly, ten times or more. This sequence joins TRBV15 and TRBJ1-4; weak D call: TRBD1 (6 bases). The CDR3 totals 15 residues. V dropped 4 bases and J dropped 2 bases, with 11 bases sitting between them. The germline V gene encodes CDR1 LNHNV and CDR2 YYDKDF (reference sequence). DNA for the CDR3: TGTGCCACCAGCACAGCAGGGGCTACTAATGAAAAACTGTTTTTT. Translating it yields CATSTAGATNEKLFF.

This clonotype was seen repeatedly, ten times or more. The CDR3 nucleotides read TGCGCCAGCAGCCATGCCCCGAACACTGAAGCTTTCTTT. As protein: CASSHAPNTEAFF. The chain uses TRBV4-1 and TRBJ1-1; D is ambiguous. From germline, CDR1 is MGHRA and CDR2 YSYEKL. Trimming removed 3 bases at V and 1 base at J, with 6 bases between. CDR3 length: 13 residues.

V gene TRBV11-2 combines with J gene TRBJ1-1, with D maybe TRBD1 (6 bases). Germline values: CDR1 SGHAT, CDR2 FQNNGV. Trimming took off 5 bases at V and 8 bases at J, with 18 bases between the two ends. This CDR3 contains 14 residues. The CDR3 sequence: CASSPFSGASEAFF. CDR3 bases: TGTGCCAGCAGCCCATTCTCGGGGGCCTCCGAAGCTTTCTTT. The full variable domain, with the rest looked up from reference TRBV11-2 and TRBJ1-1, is EAGVAQSPRYKIIEKRQSVAFWCNPISGHATLYWYQQILGQGPKLLIQFQNNGVVDDSQLPKDRFSAERLKGVDSTLKIQPAKLEDSAVYLCASSPFSGASEAFFGQGTRLTVV.

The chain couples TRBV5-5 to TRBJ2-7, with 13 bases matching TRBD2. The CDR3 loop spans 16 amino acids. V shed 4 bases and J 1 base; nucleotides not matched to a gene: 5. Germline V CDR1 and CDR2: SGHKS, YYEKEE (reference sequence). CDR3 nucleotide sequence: TGTGCCAGCAGCCGACTAGCGGGGGGCCCTTCCTACGAGCAGTACTTC. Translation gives CASSRLAGGPSYEQYF.

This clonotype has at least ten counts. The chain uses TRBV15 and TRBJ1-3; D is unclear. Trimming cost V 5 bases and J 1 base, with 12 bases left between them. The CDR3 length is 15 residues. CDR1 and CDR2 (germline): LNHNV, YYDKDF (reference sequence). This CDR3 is CATSPRWGSGNTIYF. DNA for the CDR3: TGTGCCACCAGCCCTAGGTGGGGATCTGGAAACACCATATATTTT.

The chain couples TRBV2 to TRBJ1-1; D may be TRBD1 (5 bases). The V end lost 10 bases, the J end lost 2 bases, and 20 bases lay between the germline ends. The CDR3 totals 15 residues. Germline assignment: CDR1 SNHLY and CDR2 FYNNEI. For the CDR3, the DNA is TGTGCCAACACAAGGGAGGCAGGACATAACACTGAAGCTTTCTTT. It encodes CANTREAGHNTEAFF. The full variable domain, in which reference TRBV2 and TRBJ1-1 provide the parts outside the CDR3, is EPEVTQTPSHQVTQMGQEVILRCVPISNHLYFYWYRQILGQKVEFLVSFYNNEISEKSEIFDDQFSVERPDGSNFTLKIRSTKLEDSAMYFCANTREAGHNTEAFFGQGTRLTVV.